Each of the 28 T cell receptor beta chains below was sequenced from the same sample in a study of early T cells in non-severe SARS-CoV-2 infection. TCRdb re-called the 5' RACE reads with MiXCR, one entry per CDR3 protein. The table shows just under 60,000 distinct CDR3 sequences, with 8% to 9% occurring only once. Sequencing input: whole blood. Receptors were obtained from an adult who was a healthcare worker with PCR-confirmed SARS-CoV-2 infection or an uninfected control (not recorded which).

Of note for this clonotype: A much larger clone differs by one base, so this may be a read error. The gene calls are TRBV5-1 and TRBJ2-5, with TRBD1 identical over 9 bases. The germline V gene has CDR1 SGHRS and CDR2 YFSETQ. The CDR3 length is 16 residues. CDR3: CANSLMGQGQGETQYF. The CDR3 DNA reads TGCGCCAACAGCTTGATGGGACAAGGACAGGGGGAGACCCAGTACTTC.

V usage is TRBV14 and J usage is TRBJ2-3; 7 nucleotides line up with TRBD2. The CDR3 has 15 residues. Germline CDR1 reads SGHDN; CDR2 reads FVKESK. V gave up 3 bases and J gave up 1 base; unmatched junction bases: 4. The CDR3 nucleotides are TGTGCCAGCAGCCACTTCCTAGCGGGCACAGATACGCAGTATTTT. It encodes CASSHFLAGTDTQYF.

The sample holds many counts of this clonotype. The chain combines TRBV27 with TRBJ1-2, with D possibly TRBD1 on 6 matching bases. Trimming removed 4 bases at V and 4 bases at J, with 16 bases between. Germline CDR1 MNHEY, CDR2 SMNVEV (reference sequence). This CDR3 comprises 15 residues. CDR3 DNA: TGTGCCAGCAGTTCCTTTTCGACAGGCCTCTATGGCTACACCTTC. Amino acid sequence: CASSSFSTGLYGYTF.

In its sample, this clonotype was seen many times. The V gene is TRBV10-3, the J gene TRBJ1-6; TRBD1 agrees at 9 bases. CDR3 length: 16 amino acids. Germline assignment: CDR1 ENHRY and CDR2 SYGVKD. J gave up 3 bases and V 0 bases, and 0 bases lay outside the gene matches. The CDR3 loop is CAISESGQGYNSPLHF. The CDR3 DNA follows: TGTGCCATCAGTGAGTCGGGACAGGGCTATAATTCACCCCTCCACTTT.

This clonotype was seen many times. This chain's CDR3 is CASSLERERTDTQYF. The CDR3 region has the DNA TGTGCCAGCAGCTTGGAGCGGGAGCGCACAGATACGCAGTATTTT. The V call is TRBV5-6, the J call TRBJ2-3, with 8 bases fitting TRBD2. This CDR3 region has 15 residues. From germline, CDR1 is SGHDT and CDR2 YYEEEE. V was clipped by 0 bases and J by 1 base; unmatched bases: 1.

The table lists this clonotype with many counts. The chain links TRBV29-1 to TRBJ2-5, with D possibly matching TRBD1 (7 bases). Per the germline V gene, CDR1 is SQVTM and CDR2 is ANQGSEA. This CDR3 region has 14 residues. Deletions cut 5 bases from V and 2 bases from J, with 15 bases between. The CDR3 loop is CSVRVAGGQETQYF. For the CDR3, the DNA is TGCAGCGTTAGAGTGGCAGGGGGGCAAGAGACCCAGTACTTC.

This clonotype occurred a few times. The chain couples TRBV10-3 to TRBJ2-4; perhaps TRBD1 as D (5 bases). This CDR3 contains 17 residues. Trimming took off 1 base at V and 0 bases at J, with 13 bases between the two ends. Looked up from germline, CDR1 is ENHRY and CDR2 is SYGVKD. The CDR3 here is CAISEFGQALAKNIQYF. CDR3 DNA sequence: TGTGCCATCAGTGAGTTCGGACAAGCACTAGCCAAAAACATTCAGTACTTC.

Only a few counts were recorded for this clonotype. The gene calls are TRBV12-3 or TRBV12-4 and TRBJ1-1; no reliable D call. Trimming took 2 bases from V and 4 from J, leaving 11 bases between them. This CDR3 has 14 residues. CDR3 nucleotides: TGTGCCAGCAGTTTATGGGTATCAGGCACTGAAGCTTTCTTT. This encodes CASSLWVSGTEAFF.

V usage is TRBV25-1 and J usage is TRBJ2-3; D remains ambiguous. The germline CDR1 and CDR2 sequences are MGHDK and SYGVNS. Trimming took 0 bases from V and 0 from J, leaving 10 bases between them. CDR3 size: 16 residues. The CDR3 loop reads CASSEYKGMSTDTQYF. DNA of the CDR3: TGTGCCAGCAGTGAATATAAGGGAATGAGCACAGATACGCAGTATTTT.

The J gene is TRBJ2-1, the V gene TRBV20-1; perhaps TRBD2 as D (6 bases). Germline CDR1 reads DFQATT; CDR2 reads SNEGSKA (reference sequence). This CDR3 is 13 amino acids long. Trimming cost V 7 bases and J 5 bases, with 15 bases left between them. The CDR3 protein is CSVKRDWDNEQFF. The CDR3 coding sequence is TGCAGTGTAAAAAGGGACTGGGACAATGAGCAGTTCTTC.

The V call is TRBV27, the J call TRBJ2-2; a possible D gene is TRBD2 (6 bases). Germline V gene lookup returns CDR1 MNHEY and CDR2 SMNVEV (reference sequence). The V end lost 0 bases, the J end lost 2 bases, and 19 bases lay between the germline ends. The CDR3 contains 19 residues. CDR3 amino acids: CASSLSRWFGGGNTGELFF. The CDR3 nucleotides read TGTGCCAGCAGTTTATCTCGATGGTTCGGGGGTGGAAACACCGGGGAGCTGTTTTTT.

This clonotype was detected a few times. The rearrangement links TRBV20-1 to TRBJ2-7; unclear D gene. Trimming shortened V by 0 bases and J by 3 bases, and 12 bases separated the two germline ends. The CDR3 is 14 residues long. The V gene's germline CDR1 is DFQATT and CDR2 SNEGSKA (reference sequence). CDR3 coding DNA: TGCAGTGCTAGAGATCCGCGGAGCTTCTACGAGCAGTACTTC. Residues: CSARDPRSFYEQYF.

Only a few counts were recorded for this clonotype. The chain is built from TRBV5-8 and TRBJ1-4; the D gene is possibly TRBD1 (5 bases). There are 14 residues in the CDR3. Trimming cost V 4 bases and J 8 bases, with 15 bases left between them. The germline gives CDR1 SGHTS, CDR2 YDEGEE. For the CDR3, the DNA is TGTGCCAGCAGCCCGGGGCCGCGAATGGAAAAACTGTTTTTT. Translating gives CASSPGPRMEKLFF. The whole variable domain, remainder taken from reference TRBV5-8 and TRBJ1-4, is EAGVTQSPTHLIKTRGQQATLRCSPISGHTSVYWYQQALGLGLQFLLWYDEGEERNRGNFPPRFSGRQFPNYSSELNVNALELEDSALYLCASSPGPRMEKLFFGSGTQLSVL.

This chain uses TRBV19 with TRBJ1-1, with TRBD1 matching 10 bases. V lost 8 bases to trimming and J lost 2 bases; unmatched junction nucleotides: 2. The CDR3 length is 13 residues. The germline V gene encodes CDR1 LNHDA and CDR2 SQIVND (reference sequence). CDR3 amino acids: CASDRGPNTEAFF. The DNA for the CDR3 is TGTGCCAGTGACAGGGGGCCCAACACTGAAGCTTTCTTT.

This clonotype was seen many times. The chain uses TRBV27 and TRBJ2-7; D may correspond to TRBD1 or TRBD2 (5 bases each). The germline V gene has CDR1 MNHEY and CDR2 SMNVEV (reference sequence). This CDR3 is 19 amino acids long. The germline V and J ends were trimmed by 5 bases and 5 bases, with 31 bases remaining between them. CDR3 coding DNA: TGTGCCAGCAGTCGCACCCCCAAAACAGGCAGGGACGGTATCAACGAGCAGTACTTC. Translation gives CASSRTPKTGRDGINEQYF.

This clonotype has ten or more counts. V and J are TRBV27 and TRBJ2-7, with D tentatively TRBD1 (5 bases). Deletions cut 5 bases from V and 5 bases from J, with 13 bases between. This CDR3 region has 13 residues. Germline CDR1 MNHEY, CDR2 SMNVEV (reference sequence). The CDR3 DNA follows: TGTGCCAGCAGTATCTCACACAGGAACGAGCAGTACTTC. Its translation: CASSISHRNEQYF.

The V and J genes are TRBV12-3 or TRBV12-4 and TRBJ1-3, with D possibly matching TRBD1 (5 bases). This CDR3 has 15 amino acids. Deletions cut 5 bases from V and 1 base from J, with 12 bases between. CDR3 nucleotides: TGTGCCAGCAGTCCCTCTTGGGGGTCTGGAAACACCATATATTTT. Translating gives CASSPSWGSGNTIYF.

This clonotype was picked up many times. The genes are TRBV27 and TRBJ1-6; 9 positions match TRBD1. The CDR3 runs to 15 residues. Unmatched junction bases numbered 15, after V lost 11 bases and J lost 10 bases. The germline gives CDR1 MNHEY, CDR2 SMNVEV (reference sequence). DNA for the CDR3: TGTGCCTCTTCGGAGTCGGACAGGGGAAGCTCACCCCTCCACTTT. It translates to CASSESDRGSSPLHF.

This clonotype was observed many times. This sequence joins TRBV6-2 or TRBV6-3 and TRBJ2-2; 8 bases align to TRBD1. The germline CDR1 and CDR2 sequences are MNHEY and SVGEGT. The junction had 9 bases not matched to a gene; V was cut back by 6 bases and J by 6 bases. The CDR3 runs to 15 residues. The CDR3: CASRTGDRPAGELFF. In nucleotides, the CDR3 is TGTGCCAGCAGAACGGGGGACAGGCCTGCCGGGGAGCTGTTTTTT.

The chain carries TRBV7-9 and TRBJ2-1, with D perhaps matching TRBD2 (5 bases). The V end was cut by 11 bases, the J end by 11 bases, with 13 bases between. Germline-derived CDR1 and CDR2 are SEHNR and FQNEAQ (reference sequence). CDR3 size: 10 residues. This chain's CDR3 is CAGEGGKQFF. CDR3 DNA: TGTGCCGGCGAGGGTGGGAAGCAGTTCTTC.

The chain uses TRBV7-3 and TRBJ2-5, with TRBD2 matching over 14 bases. Looked up from germline, CDR1 is SGHTA and CDR2 is FQGTGA. Germline trimming cut 4 bases from V and 5 bases from J; bases unmatched to any gene: 6. The length of the CDR3 is 16 residues. CDR3 sequence (DNA): TGTGCCAGCAGCTCCGGGACTAGCGGGAGCGGGGAGACCCAGTACTTC. Residues: CASSSGTSGSGETQYF.

This clonotype was seen a few times. This sequence joins TRBV6-2 or TRBV6-3 and TRBJ2-1; D is ambiguous. The V end lost 5 bases, the J end lost 4 bases, and 15 bases lay between the germline ends. This CDR3 spans 15 amino acids. From germline, CDR1 is MNHEY and CDR2 SVGEGT. CDR3 sequence: CASSLGNGVYNEQFF. The DNA of the CDR3 is TGTGCCAGCAGTCTGGGAAATGGGGTGTACAATGAGCAGTTCTTC.

The rearrangement joins TRBV4-2 to TRBJ1-1; D unresolved. Germline CDR1 is LGHNA and CDR2 is YNFKEQ. V lost 0 bases, J lost 4 bases, and 12 bases lay in between. There are 15 residues in the CDR3. The CDR3 is CASSQERRRGTEAFF. The CDR3 coding sequence is TGTGCCAGCAGCCAAGAACGTCGTCGCGGCACTGAAGCTTTCTTT.

This clonotype was observed at least ten times. The genes are TRBV7-2 and TRBJ2-7, with D tentatively TRBD1 (6 bases). The ends were cut back, 3 bases at V and 2 bases at J, with 11 bases in the middle. CDR1 SGHTA and CDR2 FQGNSA come from the germline V gene. CDR3 length equals 14 residues. CDR3 region: CASSLGQGTYEQYF. The CDR3 DNA reads as TGTGCCAGCAGCTTGGGGCAGGGGACCTACGAGCAGTACTTC.

This chain links TRBV7-2 with TRBJ1-1; the D gene is possibly TRBD1 (5 bases). The CDR3 is 14 amino acids. Germline V lookup: CDR1 SGHTA, CDR2 FQGNSA. Trimming removed 5 bases from V and 4 bases from J, with 14 bases in between. The CDR3 bases are TGTGCCAGCAGCCCTAGCGCAGGGTTCACTGAAGCTTTCTTT. Translated: CASSPSAGFTEAFF.

The chain employs TRBV2 and TRBJ2-5; a possible D gene is TRBD1 (6 bases). Germline-derived CDR1 and CDR2 are SNHLY and FYNNEI. The CDR3 totals 14 residues. Deletions cut 3 bases from V and 4 bases from J, with 12 bases between. CDR3 region: CASSEQRTAETQYF. The CDR3, as DNA: TGTGCCAGCAGTGAGCAGCGGACAGCAGAGACCCAGTACTTC.

The table lists this clonotype with many counts. This chain links TRBV28 with TRBJ1-5; D is possibly TRBD1 (5 bases). Per the germline V gene, CDR1 is MDHEN and CDR2 is SYDVKM. The CDR3 is 16 amino acids. The V end was cut by 2 bases, the J end by 7 bases, with 18 bases between. CDR3 DNA: TGTGCCAGCAGTTTACGGGCTCTCCTAAGGGGACAGCCCCAGCATTTT. Its translation: CASSLRALLRGQPQHF.

This clonotype was recorded many times. The V call is TRBV11-2, the J call TRBJ2-7, with 9 bases aligning to TRBD2. Per the germline V gene, CDR1 is SGHAT and CDR2 is FQNNGV. The trim removed 2 bases at V and 5 bases at J, leaving 4 bases unmatched. CDR3 length: 14 amino acids. CDR3 bases: TGTGCCAGCAGCTTAAGCGGGAGGTCCGACGAGCAGTACTTC. Encoded protein: CASSLSGRSDEQYF.